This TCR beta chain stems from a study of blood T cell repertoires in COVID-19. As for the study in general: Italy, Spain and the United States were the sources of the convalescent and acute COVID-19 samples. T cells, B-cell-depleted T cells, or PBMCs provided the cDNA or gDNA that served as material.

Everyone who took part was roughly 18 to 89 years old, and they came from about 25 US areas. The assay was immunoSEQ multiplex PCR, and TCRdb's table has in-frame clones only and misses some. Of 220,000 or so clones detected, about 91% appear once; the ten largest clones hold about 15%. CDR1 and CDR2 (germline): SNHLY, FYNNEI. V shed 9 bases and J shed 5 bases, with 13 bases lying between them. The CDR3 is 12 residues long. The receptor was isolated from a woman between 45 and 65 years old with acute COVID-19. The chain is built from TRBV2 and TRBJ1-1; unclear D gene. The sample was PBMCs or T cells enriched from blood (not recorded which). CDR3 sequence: CARSLGRTEAFF. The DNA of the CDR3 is TGTGCCAGATCATTAGGGAGGACTGAAGCTTTCTTT.